This TCR beta chain came from a study of cytomegalovirus exposure and HLA in healthy donors. Vbeta (60) and Jbeta (13) primers were used in the PCR. Assay used: immunoSEQ multiplex PCR; TCRdb lists only in-frame clones, some missing. This sample's clone table lists 35,000 to 45,000 clones. Notes on this clone: Its specificity is not known.

V shed 4 bases and J 4 bases; nucleotides not matched to a gene: 5. Germline values: CDR1 MNHNY, CDR2 SVGAGI (reference sequence). The CDR3 is 15 residues long. Study-wide results and caveats: Productive rates of about 87% or about 30% were seen for most TCR beta V segments in an earlier analysis.

J is TRBJ1-4 and V is TRBV6-6; 8 nucleotides agree with TRBD1. The sequencing input was PBMCs. The TCR was taken from a human donor in good health. CDR3 DNA: TGTGCCAGCAGTTTCGGGACAGGTTATAATGAAAAACTGTTTTTT. It is translated as CASSFGTGYNEKLFF.